This T cell receptor beta chain was observed in a study of T cells of healthy individuals. Each CDR3 protein gets one entry after TCRdb re-called the 5' RACE reads with MiXCR. The data contain roughly 87,000 distinct CDR3 sequences, approximately 15% of them singletons. Germline CDR1 SGHTA, CDR2 FQGNSA. This CDR3 has 16 residues. V trimming: 1 base; J trimming: 5 bases; junction bases outside the gene matches: 5. This sequence was found in a human donor in good health. This chain links TRBV7-2 with TRBJ1-1; 12 bases map to TRBD1. This CDR3 is CASSLGRGQGATEAFF. The CDR3 DNA reads as TGTGCCAGCAGCTTAGGCCGGGGACAGGGGGCTACTGAAGCTTTCTTT.